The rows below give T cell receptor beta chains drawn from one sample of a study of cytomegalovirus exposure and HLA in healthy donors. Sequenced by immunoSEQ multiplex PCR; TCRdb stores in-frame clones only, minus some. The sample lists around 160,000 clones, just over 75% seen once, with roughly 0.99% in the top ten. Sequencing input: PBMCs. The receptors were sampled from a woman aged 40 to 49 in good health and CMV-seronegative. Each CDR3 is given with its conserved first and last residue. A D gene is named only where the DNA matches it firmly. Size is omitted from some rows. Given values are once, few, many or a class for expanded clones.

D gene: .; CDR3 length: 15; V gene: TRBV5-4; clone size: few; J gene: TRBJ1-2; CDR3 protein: CASSLLGTVNYGYTF; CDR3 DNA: TGTGCCAGCAGCTTGTTAGGTACAGTGAACTATGGCTACACCTTC
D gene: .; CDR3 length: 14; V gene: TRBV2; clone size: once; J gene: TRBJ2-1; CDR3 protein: CASSLLAAGNEQFF; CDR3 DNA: TGTGCCAGCAGCCTATTGGCAGCGGGCAATGAGCAGTTCTTC
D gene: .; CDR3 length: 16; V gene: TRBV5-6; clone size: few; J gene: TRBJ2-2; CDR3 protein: CASSRGPHKNTGELFF; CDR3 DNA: TGTGCCAGCAGCAGGGGCCCTCATAAGAACACCGGGGAGCTGTTTTTT
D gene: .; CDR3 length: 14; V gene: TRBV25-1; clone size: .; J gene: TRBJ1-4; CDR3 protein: CASSPEGGREKLFF; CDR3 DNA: TGTGCCAGCAGCCCCGAGGGGGGGAGGGAAAAACTGTTTTTT
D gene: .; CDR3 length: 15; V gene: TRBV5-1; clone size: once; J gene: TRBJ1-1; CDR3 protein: CASSLGVEGNTEAFF; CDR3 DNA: TGCGCCAGCAGCTTGGGAGTCGAGGGGAACACTGAAGCTTTCTTT
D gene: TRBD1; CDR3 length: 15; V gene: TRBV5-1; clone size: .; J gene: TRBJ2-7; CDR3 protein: CASSVGGTGVYEQYF; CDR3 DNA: TGCGCCAGCAGCGTAGGAGGGACAGGGGTCTACGAGCAGTACTTC
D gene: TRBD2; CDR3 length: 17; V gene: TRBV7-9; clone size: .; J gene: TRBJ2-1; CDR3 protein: CASSIPGLAGASNEQFF; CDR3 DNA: TGTGCCAGCAGCATTCCAGGGCTAGCGGGAGCTAGCAATGAGCAGTTCTTC
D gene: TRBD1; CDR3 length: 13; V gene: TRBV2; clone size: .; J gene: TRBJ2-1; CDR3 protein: CASRFKQGDEQFF; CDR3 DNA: TGTGCCAGCAGGTTCAAACAGGGGGATGAGCAGTTCTTC
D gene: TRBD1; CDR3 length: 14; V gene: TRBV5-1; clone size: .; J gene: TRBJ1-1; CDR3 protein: CASSTGTGATEAFF; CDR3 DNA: TGCGCCAGCAGCACCGGGACAGGGGCGACTGAAGCTTTCTTT
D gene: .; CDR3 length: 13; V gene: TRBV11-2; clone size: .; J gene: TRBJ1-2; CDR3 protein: CASSLERGYGYTF; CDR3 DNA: TGTGCCAGCAGCTTAGAACGGGGCTATGGCTACACCTTC
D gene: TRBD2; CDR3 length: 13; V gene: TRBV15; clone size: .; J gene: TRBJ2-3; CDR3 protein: CATAPGLGLPQYF; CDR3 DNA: TGTGCCACCGCGCCCGGACTAGGCCTACCGCAGTATTTT
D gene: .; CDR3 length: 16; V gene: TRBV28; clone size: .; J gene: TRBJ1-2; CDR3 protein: CASSLRKAGLNYGYTF; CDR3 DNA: TGTGCCAGCAGTCTCCGGAAGGCAGGCCTGAACTATGGCTACACCTTC
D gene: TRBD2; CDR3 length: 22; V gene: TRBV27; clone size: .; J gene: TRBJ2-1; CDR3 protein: CASSLPLSTGSGEREFDNEQFF; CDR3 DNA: TGTGCCAGCAGTTTACCCTTGTCCACAGGGTCCGGGGAGCGGGAGTTCGACAATGAGCAGTTCTTC
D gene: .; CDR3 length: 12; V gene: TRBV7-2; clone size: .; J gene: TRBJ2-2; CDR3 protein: CASSVYAGELFF; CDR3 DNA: TGTGCCAGCAGCGTCTACGCCGGGGAGCTGTTTTTT
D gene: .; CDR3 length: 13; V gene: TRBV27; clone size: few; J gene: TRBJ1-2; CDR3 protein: CASSLGGTYGYTF; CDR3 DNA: TGTGCCAGCAGTTTAGGAGGGACCTATGGCTACACCTTC
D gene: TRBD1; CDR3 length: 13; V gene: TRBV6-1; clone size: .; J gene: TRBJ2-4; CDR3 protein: CASSLDRKNIQYF; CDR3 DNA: TGTGCCAGCAGTTTGGACAGGAAAAACATTCAGTACTTC
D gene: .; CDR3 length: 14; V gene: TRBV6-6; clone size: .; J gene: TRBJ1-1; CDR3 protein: CATRWRDGDTEAFF; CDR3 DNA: TGTGCCACCCGGTGGAGGGACGGGGACACTGAAGCTTTCTTT
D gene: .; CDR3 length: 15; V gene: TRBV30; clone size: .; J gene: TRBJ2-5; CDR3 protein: CAWRVTDGKRETQYF; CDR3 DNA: TGTGCCTGGAGGGTAACGGACGGGAAGAGGGAGACCCAGTACTTC
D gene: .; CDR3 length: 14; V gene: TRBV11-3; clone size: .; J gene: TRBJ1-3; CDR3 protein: CASSLGGLPNTIYF; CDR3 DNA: TGTGCCAGCAGCTTAGGGGGGCTCCCCAACACCATATATTTT
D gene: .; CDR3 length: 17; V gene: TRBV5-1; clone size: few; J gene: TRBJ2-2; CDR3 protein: CASSPREAERGTGELFF; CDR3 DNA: TGCGCCAGCAGCCCCCGTGAAGCGGAGAGGGGGACCGGGGAGCTGTTTTTT